The TCR beta chain described here comes from a study of OX40 agonist ivuxolimab in advanced cancers. Across the whole study: Hepatocellular carcinoma, melanoma, renal cell or head and neck cancer affected the dose-escalation patients.

At cycle 4 day 1, cycle 7 day 1, and baseline, blood was sampled. This clone was seen a handful of times. Some clones are missing from TCRdb's copy, which holds only in-frame ones; the method was immunoSEQ multiplex PCR. The sample lists approximately 60,000 clones, over 80% occurring once. Trimming stripped 3 bases from V and 6 bases from J, with 15 bases between. The CDR3 is made up of 16 amino acids. Per germline, CDR1 ENHRY and CDR2 SYGVKD. The input for sequencing was CD4+ or CD8+ T cells sorted from blood, taken in a trial of the OX40 agonist ivuxolimab. This chain connects TRBV10-3 to TRBJ1-6; tentative D call: TRBD1 (5 bases). This sequence was found in an adult with an advanced solid tumor such as melanoma, head and neck, liver or kidney cancer. CDR3 loop: CAISDLGHGGNSPLHF. The DNA of the CDR3 is TGTGCCATCAGTGACCTAGGACATGGGGGTAATTCACCCCTCCACTTT.